This record concerns one T cell receptor (beta chain) sequence. PBMCs stemmed from over 7.5 ml fresh peripheral blood. This sample stems from a study of T cells in Graves' hyperthyroidism and ophthalmopathy. RNA transcripts provided the source from which TCR beta CDR3 regions were amplified. A set of HTBI primers served as the primers for a first-round RT-PCR of the TCR CDR3. From the multiplex PCR reads, TCRdb called clonotypes with MiXCR, one entry per CDR3 protein. The top ten clones hold 30% to 40% of a sample with 600,000 to 800,000 distinct CDR3 sequences, roughly 32% of them seen once. This CDR3 is built from 14 residues. The V gene lost 2 bases and the J gene lost 10 bases, with 15 bases spanning the gap. In germline, CDR1 is MNHEY, CDR2 SVGAGI.

The sample taken for sequencing was blood. The chain recombines TRBV6-5 with TRBJ1-5; D gene unclear. This clonotype was sampled from a woman in her thirties or forties with Graves' hyperthyroidism. Here the CDR3 DNA reads TGTGCCAGCAGTTACAGGGCCGTCGATGAACCCCAGCATTTT. Protein sequence: CASSYRAVDEPQHF.